This T cell receptor beta chain was obtained from a study of T cell clones after liver transplantation. Study summary: As an antigen-independent comparator, third-party-reactive TCRbeta sequences came from pre-transplant mixed lymphocyte reactions. Tolerance: complete withdrawal held at least one year, liver enzymes staying within twice normal. Blood was drawn pre-transplant, before withdrawal, and after full or failed withdrawal. The study, taken as a whole, reports: In most of the 8 subjects, circulating graft-donor-reactive CD4 TCRbeta sequences fell significantly after transplant.

Only in-frame clones appear in the TCRdb table, and some are missing; sequencing was by immunoSEQ multiplex PCR. The table has 45,000 to 60,000 clones, 70% seen once. The length of the CDR3 is 15 residues. J was trimmed by 2 bases and V by 5 bases; bases with no gene match: 3. The germline gives CDR1 SGHTA, CDR2 FQGNSA. In the case of this clone: What it binds is unknown.

The clonotype comes from a human patient who received a liver transplant. The graft donor may have given rise to some T cells. The chain carries TRBV7-2 and TRBJ2-6; 7 nucleotides agree with TRBD1. The sequencing here drew on CD4+ T cells from blood, taken at the approximately 16-month timepoint. CDR3 coding DNA: TGTGCCAGCAGCGCCGACAGGGCTGGGGCCAACGTCCTGACTTTC. This sequence encodes CASSADRAGANVLTF.